These 5 T cell receptor beta chains came from one sample sequenced in a study of blood T cell repertoires in COVID-19. The table came from immunoSEQ multiplex PCR; TCRdb's copy has only in-frame clones and leaves some out. The sample lists 250,000 to 300,000 clones, 89% occurring once. The specimen sequenced was peripheral blood. The receptor set was obtained from a woman in her fifties or sixties with acute or convalescent COVID-19.

The J gene is TRBJ1-5, the V gene TRBV7-6; D remains unclear. The CDR3 covers 15 residues. Per germline, CDR1 SGHVS and CDR2 FNYEAQ. Trimming removed 2 bases from V and 4 bases from J, with 12 bases in between. The CDR3 DNA reads TGTGCCAGCAGCTTATGGGCAGACAAAAATCAGCCCCAGCATTTT. Its translation is CASSLWADKNQPQHF.

The chain is built from TRBV28 and TRBJ1-5; TRBD1 matches 7 bases. This CDR3 spans 15 amino acids. Germline trimming cut 5 bases from V and 6 bases from J; bases unmatched to any gene: 10. Germline lookup yields CDR1 MDHEN and CDR2 SYDVKM. For the CDR3, the DNA is TGTGCCAGCAGTCCATCCCAGGGGGTGGCTCAGCCCCAGCATTTT. This encodes CASSPSQGVAQPQHF.

The chain has TRBV3-1 (or the pseudogene TRBV3-2) and TRBJ1-2; TRBD1 agrees at 7 bases. CDR1 is LGHDT and CDR2 is YNNKEL in the germline V gene (reference sequence). V trimming: 8 bases; J trimming: 8 bases; junction bases outside the gene matches: 11. This CDR3 has 13 amino acids. The CDR3 DNA is TGTGCCAGCCAGGGGGGAACCCCTTTGGGCTACACCTTC. Translation gives CASQGGTPLGYTF.

The rearrangement joins TRBV19 to TRBJ2-1, with D possibly TRBD2 on 5 matching bases. Trimming cost V 5 bases and J 8 bases, with 13 bases left between them. Germline V gene lookup returns CDR1 LNHDA and CDR2 SQIVND (reference sequence). This CDR3 has 13 residues. The CDR3 sequence is CASSLGRRDEQFF. CDR3 nucleotides: TGTGCCAGTAGTTTGGGGAGAAGGGATGAGCAGTTCTTC. Combining the CDR3 with reference TRBV19 and TRBJ2-1 gives the whole variable domain DGGITQSPKYLFRKEGQNVTLSCEQNLNHDAMYWYRQDPGQGLRLIYYSQIVNDFQKGDIAEGYSVSREKKESFPLTVTSAQKNPTAFYLCASSLGRRDEQFFGPGTRLTVL.

This chain uses TRBV19 with TRBJ2-7, with D tentatively TRBD2 (6 bases). Per germline, CDR1 LNHDA and CDR2 SQIVND (reference sequence). There are 13 residues in the CDR3. With 5 bases removed from V and 3 bases from J, the gap between germline ends came to 11 bases. In nucleotides, the CDR3 is TGTGCCAGTAGTCCCACTAGCTTCTACGAGCAGTACTTC. It codes for CASSPTSFYEQYF.